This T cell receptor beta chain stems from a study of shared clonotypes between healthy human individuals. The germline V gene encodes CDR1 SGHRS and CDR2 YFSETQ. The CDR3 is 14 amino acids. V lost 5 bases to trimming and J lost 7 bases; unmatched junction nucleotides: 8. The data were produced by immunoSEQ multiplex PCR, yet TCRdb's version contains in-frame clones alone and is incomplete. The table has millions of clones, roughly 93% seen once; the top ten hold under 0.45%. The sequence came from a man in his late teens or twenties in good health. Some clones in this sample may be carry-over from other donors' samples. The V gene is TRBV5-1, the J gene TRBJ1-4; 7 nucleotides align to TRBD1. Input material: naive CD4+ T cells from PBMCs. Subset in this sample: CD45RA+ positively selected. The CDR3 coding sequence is TGCGCCAGCAGGGACGGGACAGTGGGTGAAAAACTGTTTTTT. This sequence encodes CASRDGTVGEKLFF.